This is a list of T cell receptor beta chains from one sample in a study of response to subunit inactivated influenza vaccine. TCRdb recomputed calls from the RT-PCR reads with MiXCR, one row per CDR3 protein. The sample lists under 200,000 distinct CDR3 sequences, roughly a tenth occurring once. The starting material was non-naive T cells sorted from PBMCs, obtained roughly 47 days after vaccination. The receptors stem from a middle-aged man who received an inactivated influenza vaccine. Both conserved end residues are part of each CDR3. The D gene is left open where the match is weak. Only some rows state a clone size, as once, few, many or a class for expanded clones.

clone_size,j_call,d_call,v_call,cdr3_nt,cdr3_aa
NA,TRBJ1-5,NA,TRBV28,TGTGCCAGCAGTTTTGTTACAGACAATCAGCCCCAGCATTTT,CASSFVTDNQPQHF
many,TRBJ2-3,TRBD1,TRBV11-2,TGTGCCAGCAGCCCGGCCCCATACAGGGGGCGGGGGCCAGATACGCAGTATTTT,CASSPAPYRGRGPDTQYF
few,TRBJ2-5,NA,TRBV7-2,TGTGCCAGCAGCTTCGGGGGCCACCAAGAGACCCAGTACTTC,CASSFGGHQETQYF
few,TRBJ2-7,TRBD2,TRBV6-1,TGTGCCAGCAGACCCGGGACTAGCGGCCCCTACGAGCAGTACTTC,CASRPGTSGPYEQYF
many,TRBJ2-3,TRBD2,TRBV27,TGTGCCAGCAGTTTATCGGGAGGGCCGCTGGATACGCAGTATTTT,CASSLSGGPLDTQYF
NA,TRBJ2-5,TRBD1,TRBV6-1,TGTGCCAGCACCACCTTCGGACAGGGCCAAGAGACCCAGTACTTC,CASTTFGQGQETQYF
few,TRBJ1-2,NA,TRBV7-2,TGTGCCAGCAGCGAACATGGATCCCTGAACTATGGCTACACCTTC,CASSEHGSLNYGYTF
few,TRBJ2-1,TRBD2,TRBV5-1,TGCGCCAGCAGCTTGTCCGGGACTAGCAATGAGCAGTTCTTC,CASSLSGTSNEQFF
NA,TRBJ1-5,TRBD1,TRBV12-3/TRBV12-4,TGTGCCAGCAGTCTGGGACAGAGCAGGCAGCCCCAGCATTTT,CASSLGQSRQPQHF
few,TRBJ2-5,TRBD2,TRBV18,TGTGCCAGCTCACCACCAGCGGGGGGCGGCGAGACCCAGTACTTC,CASSPPAGGGETQYF
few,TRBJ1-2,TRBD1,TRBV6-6,TGTGCCAGCAGTTACGGGACAGCTAATGGCTACACCTTC,CASSYGTANGYTF
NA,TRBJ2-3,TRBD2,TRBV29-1,TGCAGCGTTGAAGGGCTAGCGGGAGCGCTAGGGGGAGATACGCAGTATTTT,CSVEGLAGALGGDTQYF
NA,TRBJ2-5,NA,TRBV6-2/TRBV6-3,TGTGCCAGCAGTTACTTTGGCGAGACCCAGTACTTC,CASSYFGETQYF
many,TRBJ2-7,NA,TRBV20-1,TGCAGTGCTAGAGGGACAAATTCAGGTGCTTACGAGCAGTACTTC,CSARGTNSGAYEQYF
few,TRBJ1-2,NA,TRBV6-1,TGTGCCAGCACGCCAAGGGACACTAACTATGGCTACACCTTC,CASTPRDTNYGYTF
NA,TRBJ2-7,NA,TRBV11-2,TGTGCCAGCAGCTTAGTGGGGGCAGGGTCCTACGAGCAGTACTTC,CASSLVGAGSYEQYF
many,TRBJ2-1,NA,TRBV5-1,TGCGCCAGCAGCGCTGAGAATGAGCAGTTCTTC,CASSAENEQFF
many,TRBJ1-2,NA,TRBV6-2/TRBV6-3,TGTGCCAGCAGCGGGCCAGGGAGTCTGACTAACTATGGCTACACCTTC,CASSGPGSLTNYGYTF
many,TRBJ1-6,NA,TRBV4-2,TGTGCCAGCAGCCAAACCCGTCATAATTCACCCCTCCACTTT,CASSQTRHNSPLHF
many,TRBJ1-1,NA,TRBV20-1,TGCAGTGCTACGAGACAGATTGAAGCTTTCTTT,CSATRQIEAFF
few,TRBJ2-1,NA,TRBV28,TGTGCCAGCAGGCCCGCCTTGAGGAGCGAGCAGTTCTTC,CASRPALRSEQFF
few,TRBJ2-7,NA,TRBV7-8,TGTGCCAGCAGCACGGGGGCGGGGGCCGTCTACGAGCAGTACTTC,CASSTGAGAVYEQYF
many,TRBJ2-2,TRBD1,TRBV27,TGTGCCAGCAGGAACAGGGGCGCCGGGGAGCTGTTTTTT,CASRNRGAGELFF
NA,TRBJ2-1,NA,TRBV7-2,TGTGCCAGCAGCTCATATTGGGGCTCTGAGCAGTTCTTC,CASSSYWGSEQFF
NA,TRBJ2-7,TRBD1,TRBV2,TGTGCCAGCAGCGACAGGGGGTACGCCGAGCAGTACTTC,CASSDRGYAEQYF
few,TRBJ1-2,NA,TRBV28,TGTGCCAGCAGGGGGGCGTCCGCCTATGGCTACACCTTC,CASRGASAYGYTF
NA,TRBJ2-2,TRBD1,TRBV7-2,TGTGCCAGCAGCATCGGGACAGCGAACACCGGGGAGCTGTTTTTT,CASSIGTANTGELFF
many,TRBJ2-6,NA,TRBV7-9,TGTGCCAGCAGCCACTCTGGGGCCAACGTCCTGACTTTC,CASSHSGANVLTF